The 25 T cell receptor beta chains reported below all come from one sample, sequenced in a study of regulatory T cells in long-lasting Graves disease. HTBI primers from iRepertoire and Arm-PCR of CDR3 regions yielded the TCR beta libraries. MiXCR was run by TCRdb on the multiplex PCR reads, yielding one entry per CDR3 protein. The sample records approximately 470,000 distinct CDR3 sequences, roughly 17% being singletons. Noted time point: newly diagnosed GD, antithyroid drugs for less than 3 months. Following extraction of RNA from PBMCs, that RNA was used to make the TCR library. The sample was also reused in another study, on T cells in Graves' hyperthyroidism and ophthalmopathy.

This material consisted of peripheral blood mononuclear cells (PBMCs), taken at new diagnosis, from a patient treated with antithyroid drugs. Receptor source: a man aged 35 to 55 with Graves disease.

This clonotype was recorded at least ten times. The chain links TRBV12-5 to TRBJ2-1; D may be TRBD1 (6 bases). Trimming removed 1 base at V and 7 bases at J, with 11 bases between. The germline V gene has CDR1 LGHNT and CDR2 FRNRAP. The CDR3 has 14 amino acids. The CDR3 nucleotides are TGTGCTAGTGGTTTGGACAGGGTAGAGAATGAGCAGTTCTTC. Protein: CASGLDRVENEQFF.

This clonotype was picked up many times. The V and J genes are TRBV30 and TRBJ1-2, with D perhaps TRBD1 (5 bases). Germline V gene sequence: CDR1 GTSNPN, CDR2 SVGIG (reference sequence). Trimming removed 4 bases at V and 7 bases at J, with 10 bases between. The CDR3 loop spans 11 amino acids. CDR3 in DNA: TGTGCCTGGATTGGGGGAGGTGGCTACACCTTC. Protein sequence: CAWIGGGGYTF.

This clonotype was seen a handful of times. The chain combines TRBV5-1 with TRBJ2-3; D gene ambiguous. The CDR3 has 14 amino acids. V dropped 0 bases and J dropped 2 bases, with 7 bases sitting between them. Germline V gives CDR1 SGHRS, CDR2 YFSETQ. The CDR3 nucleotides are TGCGCCAGCAGCTTGGGTCATTTCACAGATACGCAGTATTTT. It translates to CASSLGHFTDTQYF.

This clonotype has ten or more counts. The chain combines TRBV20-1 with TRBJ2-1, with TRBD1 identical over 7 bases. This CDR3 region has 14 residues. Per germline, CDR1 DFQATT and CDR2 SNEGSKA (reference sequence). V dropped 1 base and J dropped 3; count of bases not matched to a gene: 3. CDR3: CSARGQGDYNEQFF. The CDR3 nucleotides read TGCAGTGCTAGAGGGCAGGGGGACTACAATGAGCAGTTCTTC.

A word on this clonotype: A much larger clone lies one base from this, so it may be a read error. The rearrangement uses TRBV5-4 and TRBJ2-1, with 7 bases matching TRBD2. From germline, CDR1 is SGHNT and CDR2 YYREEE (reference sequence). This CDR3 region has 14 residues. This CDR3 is CVSLGRVDSNEQFF. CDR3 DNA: TGTGTCAGCCTTGGGAGGGTGGACTCCAATGAGCAGTTCTTC.

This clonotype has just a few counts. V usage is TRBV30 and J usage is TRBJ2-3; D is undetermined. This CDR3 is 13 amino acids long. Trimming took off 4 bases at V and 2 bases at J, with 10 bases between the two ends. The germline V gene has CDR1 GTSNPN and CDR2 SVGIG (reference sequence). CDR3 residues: CAWKKDPTDTQYF. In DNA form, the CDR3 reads TGTGCCTGGAAAAAGGACCCCACAGATACGCAGTATTTT.

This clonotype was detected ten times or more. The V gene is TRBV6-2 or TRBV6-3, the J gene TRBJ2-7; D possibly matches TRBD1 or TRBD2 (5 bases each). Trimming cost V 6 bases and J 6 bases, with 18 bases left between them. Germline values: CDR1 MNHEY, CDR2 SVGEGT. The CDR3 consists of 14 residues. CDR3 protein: CASRGDGSLREQYF. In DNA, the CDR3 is TGTGCCAGCAGAGGGGACGGCTCCCTACGCGAGCAGTACTTC.

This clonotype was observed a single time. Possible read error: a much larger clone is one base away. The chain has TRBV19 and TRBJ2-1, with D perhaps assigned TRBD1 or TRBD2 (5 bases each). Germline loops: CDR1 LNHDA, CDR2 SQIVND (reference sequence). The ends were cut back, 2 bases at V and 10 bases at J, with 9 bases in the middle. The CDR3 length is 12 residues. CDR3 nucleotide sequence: TGTGCCAGTAGTATACCGGGACGGGAGCAGTTCTTC. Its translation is CASSIPGREQFF.

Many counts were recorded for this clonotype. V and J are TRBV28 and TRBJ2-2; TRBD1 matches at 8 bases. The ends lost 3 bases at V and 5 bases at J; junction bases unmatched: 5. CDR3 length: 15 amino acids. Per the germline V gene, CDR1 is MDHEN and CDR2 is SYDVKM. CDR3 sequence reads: CASSLSYRGTGELFF. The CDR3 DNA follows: TGTGCCAGCAGTTTGTCCTACAGGGGGACCGGGGAGCTGTTTTTT.

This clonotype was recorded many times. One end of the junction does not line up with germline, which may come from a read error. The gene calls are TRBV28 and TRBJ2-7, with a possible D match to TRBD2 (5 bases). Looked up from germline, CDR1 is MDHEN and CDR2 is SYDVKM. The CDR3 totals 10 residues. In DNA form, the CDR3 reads TGCAGCCCGGAGGCCTACGAGCAGTACTTC. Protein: CSPEAYEQYF.

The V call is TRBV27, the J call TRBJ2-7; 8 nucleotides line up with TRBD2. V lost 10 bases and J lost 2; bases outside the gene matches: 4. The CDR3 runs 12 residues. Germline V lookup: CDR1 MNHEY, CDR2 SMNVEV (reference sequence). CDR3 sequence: CATRAGAYEQYF. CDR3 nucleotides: TGTGCCACCCGAGCGGGGGCCTACGAGCAGTACTTC.

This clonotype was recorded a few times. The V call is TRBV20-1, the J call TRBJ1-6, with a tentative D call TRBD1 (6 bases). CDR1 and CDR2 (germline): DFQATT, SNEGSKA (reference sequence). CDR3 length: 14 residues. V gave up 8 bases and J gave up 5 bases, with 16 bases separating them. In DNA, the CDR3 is TGCAGTCAACACCGGGACACCCATAATTCACCCCTCCACTTT. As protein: CSQHRDTHNSPLHF.

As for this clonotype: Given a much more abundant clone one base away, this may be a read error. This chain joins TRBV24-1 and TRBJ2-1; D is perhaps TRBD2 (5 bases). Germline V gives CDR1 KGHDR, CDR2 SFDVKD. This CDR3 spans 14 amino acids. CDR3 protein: CATSDSSLGNERFF. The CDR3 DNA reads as TGTGCCACCAGTGACTCTAGCTTGGGGAATGAGCGGTTCTTC.

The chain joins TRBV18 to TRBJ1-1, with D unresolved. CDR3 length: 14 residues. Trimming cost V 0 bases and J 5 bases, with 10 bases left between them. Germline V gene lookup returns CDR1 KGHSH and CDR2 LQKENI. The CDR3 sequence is CASSPPLMETEAFF. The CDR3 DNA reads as TGTGCCAGCTCACCACCGTTAATGGAGACTGAAGCTTTCTTT.

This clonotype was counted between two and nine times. In nucleotides, the CDR3 is TGTGCCAGCAGTACGAATACGCAGTATTTT. As protein: CASSTNTQYF. The chain recombines TRBV28 with TRBJ2-3; D unresolved. The CDR3 sequence is 10 residues long. Germline V CDR1 and CDR2: MDHEN, SYDVKM. V was shortened by 5 bases and J by 7 bases, with 4 bases between the two germline ends. The entire variable domain, with the rest obtained from reference TRBV28 and TRBJ2-3, is as follows: DVKVTQSSRYLVKRTGEKVFLECVQDMDHENMFWYRQDPGLGLRLIYFSYDVKMKEKGDIPEGYSVSREKKERFSLILESASTNQTSMYLCASSTNTQYFGPGTRLTVL.

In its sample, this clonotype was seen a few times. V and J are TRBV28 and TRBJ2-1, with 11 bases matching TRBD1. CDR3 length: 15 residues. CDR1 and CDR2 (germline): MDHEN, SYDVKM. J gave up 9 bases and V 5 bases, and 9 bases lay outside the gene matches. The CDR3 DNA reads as TGTGCCAGCAGTCGCGCCCCGGGACAGGGGGTTGAGCAGTTCTTC. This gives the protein CASSRAPGQGVEQFF.

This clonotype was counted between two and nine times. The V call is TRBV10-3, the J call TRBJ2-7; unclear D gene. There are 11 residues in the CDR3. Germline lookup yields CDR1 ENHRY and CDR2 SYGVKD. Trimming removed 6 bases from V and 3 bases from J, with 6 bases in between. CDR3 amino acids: CAIRTNYEQYF. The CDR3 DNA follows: TGTGCCATCAGGACCAACTACGAGCAGTACTTC.

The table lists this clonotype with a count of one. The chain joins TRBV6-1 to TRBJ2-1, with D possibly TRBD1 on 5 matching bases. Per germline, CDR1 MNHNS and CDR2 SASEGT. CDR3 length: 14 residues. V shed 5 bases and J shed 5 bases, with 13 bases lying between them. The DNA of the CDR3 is TGTGCCAGCAGTCCGGAGCAGGGTAACAATGAGCAGTTCTTC. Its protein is CASSPEQGNNEQFF.

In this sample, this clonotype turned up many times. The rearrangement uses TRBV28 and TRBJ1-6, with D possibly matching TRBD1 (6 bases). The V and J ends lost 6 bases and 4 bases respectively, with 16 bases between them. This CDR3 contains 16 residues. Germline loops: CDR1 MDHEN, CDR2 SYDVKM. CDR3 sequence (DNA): TGTGCCAGCAGGAACGCGGGACACTTTTATAATTCACCCCTCCACTTT. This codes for CASRNAGHFYNSPLHF.

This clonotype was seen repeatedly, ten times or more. Here the CDR3 DNA reads TGTGCCAGCAGTCCCCCGCGGGACACAGCCTACGAGCAGTACTTC. It encodes CASSPPRDTAYEQYF. This chain uses TRBV6-1 with TRBJ2-7; D is possibly TRBD1 or TRBD2 (6 bases each). Germline assignment: CDR1 MNHNS and CDR2 SASEGT. The V end was cut by 5 bases, the J end by 2 bases, with 16 bases between. The CDR3 is 15 amino acids.

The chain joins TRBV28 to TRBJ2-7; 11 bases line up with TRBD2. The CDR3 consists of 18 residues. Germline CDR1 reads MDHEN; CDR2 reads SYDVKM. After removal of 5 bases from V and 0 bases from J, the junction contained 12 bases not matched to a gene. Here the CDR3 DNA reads TGTGCCAGCAGTGCCCCAAAGGTAGCGGGAGGGCCCTCCTACGAGCAGTACTTC. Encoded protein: CASSAPKVAGGPSYEQYF.

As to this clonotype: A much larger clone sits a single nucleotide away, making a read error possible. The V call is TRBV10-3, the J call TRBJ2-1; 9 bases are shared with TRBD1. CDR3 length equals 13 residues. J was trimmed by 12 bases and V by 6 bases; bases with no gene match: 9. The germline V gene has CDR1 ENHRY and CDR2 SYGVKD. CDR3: CAISVTGGDGQFF. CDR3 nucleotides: TGTGCCATCAGCGTGACAGGGGGTGACGGGCAGTTCTTC.

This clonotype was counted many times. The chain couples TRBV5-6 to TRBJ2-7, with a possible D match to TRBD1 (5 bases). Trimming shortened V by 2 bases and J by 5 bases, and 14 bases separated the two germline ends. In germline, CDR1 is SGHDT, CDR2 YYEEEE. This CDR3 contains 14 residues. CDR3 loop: CASSFRRGLDEQYF. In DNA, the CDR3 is TGTGCCAGCAGCTTTCGAAGGGGTCTTGACGAGCAGTACTTC.

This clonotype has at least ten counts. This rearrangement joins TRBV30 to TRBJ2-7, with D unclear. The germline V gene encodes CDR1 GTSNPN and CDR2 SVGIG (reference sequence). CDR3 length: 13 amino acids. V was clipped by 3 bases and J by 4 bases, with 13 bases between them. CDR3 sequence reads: CAWRVRLEYEQYF. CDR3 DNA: TGTGCCTGGAGAGTCCGATTAGAATACGAGCAGTACTTC. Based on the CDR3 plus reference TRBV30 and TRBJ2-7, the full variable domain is SQTIHQWPATLVQPVGSPLSLECTVEGTSNPNLYWYRQAAGRGLQLLFYSVGIGQISSEVPQNLSASRPQDRQFILSSKKLLLSDSGFYLCAWRVRLEYEQYFGPGTRLTVT.

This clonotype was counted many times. CDR3 DNA: TGTGCCAGCAGAATCGGACTAGCGGGAGTGGACAATGAGCAGTTCTTC. This codes for CASRIGLAGVDNEQFF. V gene TRBV2 combines with J gene TRBJ2-1; 13 bases map to TRBD2. CDR1 is SNHLY and CDR2 is FYNNEI in the germline V gene. J gave up 5 bases and V 6 bases, and 7 bases lay outside the gene matches. The CDR3 sequence is 16 residues long.